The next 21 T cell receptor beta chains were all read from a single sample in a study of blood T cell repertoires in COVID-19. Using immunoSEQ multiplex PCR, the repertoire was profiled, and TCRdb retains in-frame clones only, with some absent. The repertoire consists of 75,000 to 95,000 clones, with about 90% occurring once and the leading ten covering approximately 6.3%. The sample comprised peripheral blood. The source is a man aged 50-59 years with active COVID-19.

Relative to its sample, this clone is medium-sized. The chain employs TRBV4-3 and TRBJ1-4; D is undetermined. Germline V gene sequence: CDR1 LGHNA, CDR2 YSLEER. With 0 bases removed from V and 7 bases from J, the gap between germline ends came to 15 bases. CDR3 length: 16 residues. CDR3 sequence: CASSQDPPGGSEKLFF. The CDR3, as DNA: TGCGCCAGCAGCCAAGATCCCCCCGGCGGGAGTGAAAAACTGTTTTTT.

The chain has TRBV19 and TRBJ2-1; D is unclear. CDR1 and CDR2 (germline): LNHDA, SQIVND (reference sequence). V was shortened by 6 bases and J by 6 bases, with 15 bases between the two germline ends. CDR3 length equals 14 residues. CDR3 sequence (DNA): TGTGCCAGTAGCCGTTACCCCCCAGGCAATGAGCAGTTCTTC. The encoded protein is CASSRYPPGNEQFF.

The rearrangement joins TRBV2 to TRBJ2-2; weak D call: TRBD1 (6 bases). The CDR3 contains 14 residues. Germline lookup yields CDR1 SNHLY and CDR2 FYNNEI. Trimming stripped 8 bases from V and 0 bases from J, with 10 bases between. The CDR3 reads CASSRQANTGELFF. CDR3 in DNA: TGTGCCAGCTCACGACAGGCGAACACCGGGGAGCTGTTTTTT.

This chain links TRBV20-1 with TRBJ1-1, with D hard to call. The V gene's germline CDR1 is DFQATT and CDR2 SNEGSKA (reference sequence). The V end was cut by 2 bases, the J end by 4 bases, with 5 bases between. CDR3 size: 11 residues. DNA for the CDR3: TGCAGTGCTAGACTGGCCACTGAAGCTTTCTTT. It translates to CSARLATEAFF.

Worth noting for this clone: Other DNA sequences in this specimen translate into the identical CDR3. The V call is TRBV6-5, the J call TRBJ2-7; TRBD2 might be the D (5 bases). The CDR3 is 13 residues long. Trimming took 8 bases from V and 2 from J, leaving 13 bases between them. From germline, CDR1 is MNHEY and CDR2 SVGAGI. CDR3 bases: TGTGCCAGCCGGCCCGGAGGAACCTACGAGCAGTACTTC. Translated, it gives CASRPGGTYEQYF.

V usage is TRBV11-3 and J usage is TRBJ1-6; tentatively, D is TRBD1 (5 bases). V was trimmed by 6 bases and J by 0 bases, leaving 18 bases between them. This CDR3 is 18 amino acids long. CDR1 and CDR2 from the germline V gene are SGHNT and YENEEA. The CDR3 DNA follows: TGTGCCAGCAGGAATGATCCAGGGATACTCTCCTATAATTCACCCCTCCACTTT. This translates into CASRNDPGILSYNSPLHF.

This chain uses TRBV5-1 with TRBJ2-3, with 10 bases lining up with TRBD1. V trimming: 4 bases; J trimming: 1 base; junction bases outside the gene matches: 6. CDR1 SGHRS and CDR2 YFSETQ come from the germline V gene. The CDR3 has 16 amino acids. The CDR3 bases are TGCGCCAGCAGCCCGGATGGGACAGGGGGCACAGATACGCAGTATTTT. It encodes CASSPDGTGGTDTQYF.

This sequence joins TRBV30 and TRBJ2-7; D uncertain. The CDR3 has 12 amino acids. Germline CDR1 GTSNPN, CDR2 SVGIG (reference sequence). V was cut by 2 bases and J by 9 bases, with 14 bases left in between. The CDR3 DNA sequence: TGTGCCTGGAGTTTGACTGCTCCTGTGCAGTACTTC. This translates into CAWSLTAPVQYF.

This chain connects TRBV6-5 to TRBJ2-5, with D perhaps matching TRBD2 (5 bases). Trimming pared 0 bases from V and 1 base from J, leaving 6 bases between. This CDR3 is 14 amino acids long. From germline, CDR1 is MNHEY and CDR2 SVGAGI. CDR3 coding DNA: TGTGCCAGCAGTTACTCGGAGGTCCAAGAGACCCAGTACTTC. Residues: CASSYSEVQETQYF.

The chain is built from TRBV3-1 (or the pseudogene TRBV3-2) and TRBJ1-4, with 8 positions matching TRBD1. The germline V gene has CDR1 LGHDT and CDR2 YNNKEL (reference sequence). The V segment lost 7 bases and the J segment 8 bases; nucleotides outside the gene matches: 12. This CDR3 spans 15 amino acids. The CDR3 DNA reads TGTGCCAGCAACCCGAGGACAGGGTCGGACGAAAAACTGTTTTTT. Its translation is CASNPRTGSDEKLFF.

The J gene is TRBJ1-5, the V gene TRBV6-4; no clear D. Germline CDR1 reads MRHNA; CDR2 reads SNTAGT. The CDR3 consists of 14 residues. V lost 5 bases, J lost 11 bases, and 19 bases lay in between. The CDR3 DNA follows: TGTGCCAGCAGTTTGGAGGAGGGTCGGGGAGCCCAGCATTTT. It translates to CASSLEEGRGAQHF.

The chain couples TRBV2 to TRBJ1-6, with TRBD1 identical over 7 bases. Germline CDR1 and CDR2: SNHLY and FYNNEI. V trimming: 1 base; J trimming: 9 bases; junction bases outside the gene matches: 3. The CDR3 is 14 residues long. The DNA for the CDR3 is TGTGCCAGCAGTGAAGAGGGGGCGGGTTCACCCCTCCACTTT. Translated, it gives CASSEEGAGSPLHF.

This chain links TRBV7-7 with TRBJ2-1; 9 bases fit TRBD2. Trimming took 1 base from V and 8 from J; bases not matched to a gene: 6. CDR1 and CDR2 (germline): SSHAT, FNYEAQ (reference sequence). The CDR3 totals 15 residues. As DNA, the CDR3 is TGTGCCAGCAGCTTAGTTGCGGGAGGGCGGGATGAGCAGTTCTTC. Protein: CASSLVAGGRDEQFF.

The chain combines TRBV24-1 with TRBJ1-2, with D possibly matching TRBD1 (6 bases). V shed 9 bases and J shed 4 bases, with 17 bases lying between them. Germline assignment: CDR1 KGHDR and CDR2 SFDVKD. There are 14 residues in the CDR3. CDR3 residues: CATRADSPGYGYTF. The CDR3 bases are TGTGCCACCCGGGCGGACAGCCCGGGCTATGGCTACACCTTC.

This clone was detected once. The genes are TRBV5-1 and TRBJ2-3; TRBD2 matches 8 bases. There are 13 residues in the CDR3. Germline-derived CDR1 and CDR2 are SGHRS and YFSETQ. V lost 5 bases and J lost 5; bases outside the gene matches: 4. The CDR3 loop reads CASRSGSLDTQYF. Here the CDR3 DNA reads TGCGCCAGCAGGAGCGGGAGTTTAGATACGCAGTATTTT.

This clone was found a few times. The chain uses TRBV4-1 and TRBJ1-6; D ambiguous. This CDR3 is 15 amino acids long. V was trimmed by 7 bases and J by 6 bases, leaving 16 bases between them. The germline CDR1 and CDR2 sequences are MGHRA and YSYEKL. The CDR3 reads CASTKGEGLNSPLHF. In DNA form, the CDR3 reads TGCGCCAGCACCAAAGGAGAAGGCCTTAATTCACCCCTCCACTTT.

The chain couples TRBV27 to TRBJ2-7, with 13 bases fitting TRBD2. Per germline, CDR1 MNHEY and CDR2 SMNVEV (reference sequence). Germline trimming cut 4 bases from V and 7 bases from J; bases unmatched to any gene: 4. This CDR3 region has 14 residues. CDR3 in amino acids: CASSSGLAGAEQYF. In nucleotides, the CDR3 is TGTGCCAGCAGTTCCGGACTAGCGGGAGCGGAGCAGTACTTC.

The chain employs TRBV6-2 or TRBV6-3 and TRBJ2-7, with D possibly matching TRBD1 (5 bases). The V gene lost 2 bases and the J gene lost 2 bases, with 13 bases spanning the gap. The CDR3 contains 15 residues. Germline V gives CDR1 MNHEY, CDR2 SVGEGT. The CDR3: CASSYSGASPYEQYF. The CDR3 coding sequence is TGTGCCAGCAGTTACAGTGGGGCCTCCCCCTACGAGCAGTACTTC.

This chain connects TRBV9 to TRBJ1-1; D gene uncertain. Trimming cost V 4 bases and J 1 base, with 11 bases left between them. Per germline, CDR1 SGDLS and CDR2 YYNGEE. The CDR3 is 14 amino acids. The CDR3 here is CASSPTSQNTEAFF. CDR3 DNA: TGTGCCAGCAGCCCCACTAGCCAGAACACTGAAGCTTTCTTT. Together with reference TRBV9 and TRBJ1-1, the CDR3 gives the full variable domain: DSGVTQTPKHLITATGQRVTLRCSPRSGDLSVYWYQQSLDQGLQFLIQYYNGEERAKGNILERFSAQQFPDLHSELNLSSLELGDSALYFCASSPTSQNTEAFFGQGTRLTVV.

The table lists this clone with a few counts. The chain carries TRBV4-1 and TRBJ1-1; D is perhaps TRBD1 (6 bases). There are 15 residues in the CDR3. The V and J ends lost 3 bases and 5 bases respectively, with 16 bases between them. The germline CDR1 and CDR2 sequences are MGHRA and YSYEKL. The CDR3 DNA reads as TGCGCCAGCAGCCACCCAATTATACAGGGAACTGAAGCTTTCTTT. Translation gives CASSHPIIQGTEAFF.

In DNA form, the CDR3 reads TGTGCCAGCTCATTAGCGGGAGGGTTAGGAGATACGCAGTATTTT. Protein product: CASSLAGGLGDTQYF. V and J are TRBV7-3 and TRBJ2-3; 11 bases agree with TRBD2. The CDR3 contains 15 residues. Germline values: CDR1 SGHTA, CDR2 FQGTGA. J lost 5 bases, V lost 8 bases, and 9 bases had no gene match. Combining the CDR3 with reference TRBV7-3 and TRBJ2-3 gives the whole variable domain GAGVSQTPSNKVTEKGKYVELRCDPISGHTALYWYRQSLGQGPEFLIYFQGTGAADDSGLPNDRFFAVRPEGSVSTLKIQRTERGDSAVYLCASSLAGGLGDTQYFGPGTRLTVL.